This record concerns one TCR beta chain sequence. Antigen specificity is unknown. As to time point: after dendritic cell vaccination, including at tumor progression/relapse. Profiling relied on immunoSEQ multiplex PCR, and the TCRdb table lists in-frame clones only, not all of them. This sample has around 78,000 clones, with about 85% found just once. This record belongs to a study of glioma-infiltrating T cells after dendritic cell vaccination. Regarding the study as a whole: Higher TCR clonality did not directly relate to longer survival.

CDR1 and CDR2 (germline): SGHDT, YYEEEE. V shed 1 base, J shed 4 bases, and the junction held 6 bases outside the gene matches. This CDR3 spans 15 amino acids. The gene calls are TRBV5-6 and TRBJ2-7, with 9 positions matching TRBD1. Sequenced material: blood, taken after dendritic cell vaccination. The TCR sequence derives from a human donor with glioblastoma. CDR3 DNA: TGTGCCAGCAGCTTGACCGGGACAGGGACATACGAGCAGTACTTC. Residues: CASSLTGTGTYEQYF.